The 10 T cell receptor beta chains reported below all come from one sample, sequenced in a study of T cell repertoires in cytomegalovirus infection. TCRdb re-called the reads through MiXCR, storing one row per CDR3 protein. The sample contains approximately 630,000 distinct CDR3 sequences, more than 20% of which appear only once. Source material: CD8+ T cells from PBMCs. The receptors come from a human donor in good health (CMV status not recorded). Some clones in this sample may be carry-over from other donors' samples.

In its sample, this clonotype was seen a few times. The rearrangement uses TRBV29-1 and TRBJ1-2; D is unclear. The germline V and J ends were trimmed by 6 bases and 3 bases, with 11 bases remaining between them. The CDR3 is 12 residues long. Germline values: CDR1 SQVTM, CDR2 ANQGSEA. DNA for the CDR3: TGCAGCGTAAACCGGGGAGACTATGGCTACACCTTC. It specifies CSVNRGDYGYTF. The whole variable domain, filled in from reference TRBV29-1 and TRBJ1-2, reads SAVISQKPSRDICQRGTSLTIQCQVDSQVTMMFWYRQQPGQSLTLIATANQGSEATYESGFVIDKFPISRPNLTFSTLTVSNMSPEDSSIYLCSVNRGDYGYTFGSGTRLTVV.

V is TRBV20-1 and J is TRBJ2-6; D uncertain. V lost 3 bases and J 3 bases, leaving 15 bases between the germline ends. In germline, CDR1 is DFQATT, CDR2 SNEGSKA (reference sequence). The CDR3 is made up of 16 amino acids. The CDR3 loop reads CSARDAMRDGANVLTF. The CDR3 bases are TGCAGTGCTAGGGATGCTATGCGTGATGGGGCCAACGTCCTGACTTTC.

The chain joins TRBV7-9 to TRBJ2-7; perhaps TRBD1 as D (6 bases). Trimming removed 5 bases from V and 4 bases from J, with 12 bases in between. The CDR3 loop spans 13 amino acids. Per germline, CDR1 SEHNR and CDR2 FQNEAQ (reference sequence). CDR3 region: CASSEAGEYEQYF. CDR3 nucleotides: TGTGCCAGCAGCGAGGCAGGGGAGTACGAGCAGTACTTC.

V gene TRBV15 combines with J gene TRBJ2-3, with D uncertain. Trimming left V 5 bases short and J 4 bases short, with 7 bases between. The germline gives CDR1 LNHNV, CDR2 YYDKDF (reference sequence). This CDR3 spans 12 amino acids. The chain's CDR3 is CATSGGPDTQYF. CDR3 sequence (DNA): TGTGCCACCAGCGGCGGTCCAGATACGCAGTATTTT. Complete variable domain (other parts from reference TRBV15 and TRBJ2-3): DAMVIQNPRYQVTQFGKPVTLSCSQTLNHNVMYWYQQKSSQAPKLLFHYYDKDFNNEADTPDNFQSRRPNTSFCFLDIRSPGLGDTAMYLCATSGGPDTQYFGPGTRLTVL.

At least ten counts were recorded for this clonotype. This CDR3 is CASSPGTSRRETQYF. In DNA form, the CDR3 reads TGTGCCAGTAGTCCCGGGACATCCCGTAGGGAGACCCAGTACTTC. The chain joins TRBV19 to TRBJ2-5; weak D call: TRBD1 (6 bases). V gave up 5 bases and J gave up 5 bases, with 18 bases separating them. This CDR3 spans 15 amino acids. Germline CDR1 is LNHDA and CDR2 is SQIVND (reference sequence).

This clonotype was picked up a small number of times. The CDR3 DNA is TGCAGTGCTAGAATATTACTAGCCCTATCCTACAATGAGCAGTTCTTC. Amino acid sequence: CSARILLALSYNEQFF. The genes are TRBV20-1 and TRBJ2-1, with D possibly matching TRBD2 (6 bases). Trimming shortened V by 2 bases and J by 1 base, and 15 bases separated the two germline ends. This CDR3 region has 16 residues. From germline, CDR1 is DFQATT and CDR2 SNEGSKA (reference sequence).

The sample holds one count of this clonotype. A read error may explain this, as a much larger clone is one base away. The chain carries TRBV7-2 and TRBJ2-1; 13 bases are shared with TRBD2. Looked up from germline, CDR1 is SGHTA and CDR2 is FQGNSA. J gave up 11 bases and V 3 bases, and 7 bases lay outside the gene matches. The CDR3 is 15 residues long. CDR3 loop: CASSFTSGGANKQFF. The CDR3, as DNA: TGTGCCAGCAGCTTTACTAGCGGGGGGGCAAATAAGCAGTTCTTC.

This clonotype showed up many times. The chain carries TRBV12-3 or TRBV12-4 and TRBJ2-1, with 9 bases lining up with TRBD2. CDR3 length: 15 amino acids. The ends lost 8 bases at V and 5 bases at J; junction bases unmatched: 10. The CDR3 here is CASLFLAGGNNEQFF. DNA for the CDR3: TGTGCCAGCCTCTTCCTGGCGGGGGGGAACAATGAGCAGTTCTTC.

This clonotype appeared a few times. The genes are TRBV5-6 and TRBJ2-4; a possible D gene is TRBD1 (6 bases). Germline V lookup: CDR1 SGHDT, CDR2 YYEEEE. This CDR3 has 16 residues. Between the trimmed V and J ends, which lost 6 bases and 1 base, there was a span of 17 bases. The CDR3 DNA reads TGTGCCAGCATCCTTCGGCAGGGGTCGGCCAAAAACATTCAGTACTTC. It specifies CASILRQGSAKNIQYF.

The chain has TRBV2 and TRBJ2-7, with D perhaps matching TRBD1 (5 bases). This CDR3 is built from 14 residues. Germline V gives CDR1 SNHLY, CDR2 FYNNEI. V shed 3 bases and J shed 2 bases, with 11 bases lying between them. This chain's CDR3 is CASSDVGAAYEQYV. The CDR3 nucleotides read TGTGCCAGCAGTGATGTTGGGGCGGCCTACGAGCAGTACGTC.